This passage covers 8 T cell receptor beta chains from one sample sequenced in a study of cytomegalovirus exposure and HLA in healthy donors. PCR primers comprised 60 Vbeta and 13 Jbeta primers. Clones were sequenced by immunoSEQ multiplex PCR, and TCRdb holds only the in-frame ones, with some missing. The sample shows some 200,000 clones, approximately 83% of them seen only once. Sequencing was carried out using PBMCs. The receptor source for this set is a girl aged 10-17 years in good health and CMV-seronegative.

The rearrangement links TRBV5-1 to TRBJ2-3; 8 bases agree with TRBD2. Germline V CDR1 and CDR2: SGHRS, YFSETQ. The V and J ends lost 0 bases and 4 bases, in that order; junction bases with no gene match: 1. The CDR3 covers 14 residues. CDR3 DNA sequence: TGCGCCAGCAGCTTGGGAGCGGGGGCAGATACGCAGTATTTT. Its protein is CASSLGAGADTQYF.

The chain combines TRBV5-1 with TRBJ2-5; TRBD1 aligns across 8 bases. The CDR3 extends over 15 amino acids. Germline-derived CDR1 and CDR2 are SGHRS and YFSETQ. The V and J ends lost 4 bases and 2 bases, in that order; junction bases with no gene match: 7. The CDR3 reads CASSLDRDRQETQYF. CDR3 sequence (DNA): TGCGCCAGCAGCCTCGACCGGGACAGGCAAGAGACCCAGTACTTC.

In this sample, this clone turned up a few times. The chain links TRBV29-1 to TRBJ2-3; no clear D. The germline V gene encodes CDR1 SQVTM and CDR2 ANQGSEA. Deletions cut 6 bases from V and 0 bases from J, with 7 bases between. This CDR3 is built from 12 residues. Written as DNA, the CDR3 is TGCAGCGTCGCGCTGAGCACAGATACGCAGTATTTT. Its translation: CSVALSTDTQYF.

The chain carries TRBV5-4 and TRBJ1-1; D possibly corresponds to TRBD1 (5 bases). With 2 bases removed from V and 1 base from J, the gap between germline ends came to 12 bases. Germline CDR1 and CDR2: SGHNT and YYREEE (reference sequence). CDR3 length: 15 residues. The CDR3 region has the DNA TGTGCCAGCAGCTTAGCGGGAGGGACGAACACTGAAGCTTTCTTT. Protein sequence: CASSLAGGTNTEAFF. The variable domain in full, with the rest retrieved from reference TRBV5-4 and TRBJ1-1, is ETGVTQSPTHLIKTRGQQVTLRCSSQSGHNTVSWYQQALGQGPQFIFQYYREEENGRGNFPPRFSGLQFPNYSSELNVNALELDDSALYLCASSLAGGTNTEAFFGQGTRLTVV.

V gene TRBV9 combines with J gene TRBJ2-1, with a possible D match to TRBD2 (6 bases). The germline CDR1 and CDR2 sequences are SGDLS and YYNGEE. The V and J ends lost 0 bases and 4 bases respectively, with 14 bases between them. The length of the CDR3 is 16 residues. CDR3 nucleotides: TGTGCCAGCAGCGTAGATCCAGCGGGTACTTACAATGAGCAGTTCTTC. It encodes CASSVDPAGTYNEQFF. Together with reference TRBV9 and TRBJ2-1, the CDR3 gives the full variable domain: DSGVTQTPKHLITATGQRVTLRCSPRSGDLSVYWYQQSLDQGLQFLIQYYNGEERAKGNILERFSAQQFPDLHSELNLSSLELGDSALYFCASSVDPAGTYNEQFFGPGTRLTVL.

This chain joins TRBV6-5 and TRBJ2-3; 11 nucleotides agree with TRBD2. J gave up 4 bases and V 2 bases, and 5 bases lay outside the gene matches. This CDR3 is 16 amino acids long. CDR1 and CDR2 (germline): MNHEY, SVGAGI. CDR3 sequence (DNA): TGTGCCAGCAGTTACATTAGCGGGAGGGCCGCAGATACGCAGTATTTT. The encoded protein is CASSYISGRAADTQYF.

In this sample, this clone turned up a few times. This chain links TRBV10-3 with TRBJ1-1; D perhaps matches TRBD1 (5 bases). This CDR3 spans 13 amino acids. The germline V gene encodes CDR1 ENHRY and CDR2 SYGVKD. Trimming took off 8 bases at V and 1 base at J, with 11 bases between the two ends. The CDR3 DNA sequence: TGTGCCATCCGGGGGGGGGAGAACACTGAAGCTTTCTTT. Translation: CAIRGGENTEAFF.

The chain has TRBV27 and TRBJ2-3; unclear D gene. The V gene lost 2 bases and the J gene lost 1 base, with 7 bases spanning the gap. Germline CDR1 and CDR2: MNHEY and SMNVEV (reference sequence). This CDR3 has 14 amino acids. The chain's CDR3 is CASSLLPGTDTQYF. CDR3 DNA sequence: TGTGCCAGCAGTTTACTCCCGGGCACAGATACGCAGTATTTT.